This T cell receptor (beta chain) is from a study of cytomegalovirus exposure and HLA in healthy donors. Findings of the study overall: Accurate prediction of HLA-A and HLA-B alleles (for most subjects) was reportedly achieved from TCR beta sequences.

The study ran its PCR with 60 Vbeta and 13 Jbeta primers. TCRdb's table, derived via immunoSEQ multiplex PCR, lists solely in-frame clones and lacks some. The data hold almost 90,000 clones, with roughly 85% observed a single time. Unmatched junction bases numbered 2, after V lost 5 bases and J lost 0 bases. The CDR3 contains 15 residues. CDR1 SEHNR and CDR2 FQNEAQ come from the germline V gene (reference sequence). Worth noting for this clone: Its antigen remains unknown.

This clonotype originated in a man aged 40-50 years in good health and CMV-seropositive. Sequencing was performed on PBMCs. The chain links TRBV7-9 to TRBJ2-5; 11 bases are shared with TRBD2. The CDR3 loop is CASSQGLADQETQYF. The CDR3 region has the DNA TGTGCCAGCAGCCAGGGACTAGCGGACCAAGAGACCCAGTACTTC.